These 27 T cell receptor beta chains were sequenced from one sample in a study of beta chain features in type 1 diabetes. What was sequenced were expressed TCRB transcripts, since all of the isolated RNA had been reverse transcribed. Repertoires were generated with immunoSEQ multiplex PCR, while TCRdb's copy carries only in-frame clones and drops some. Counted here are about 450,000 clones, 10% to 12% occurring once; the ten biggest clones make up approximately 0.05%. Source material: naive CD4+ T cells from blood. These receptors all come from a woman aged 18-35 years in good health.

V and J are TRBV29-1 and TRBJ2-5; D may be TRBD1 or TRBD2 (6 bases each). Germline V lookup: CDR1 SQVTM, CDR2 ANQGSEA. This CDR3 is built from 15 residues. V lost 5 bases, J lost 5 bases, and 21 bases lay in between. CDR3 sequence (DNA): TGCAGCGTTCCCCCCCTTAGGGGGGCCCGTGAGACCCAGTACTTC. It translates to CSVPPLRGARETQYF.

V gene TRBV27 combines with J gene TRBJ2-7, with D hard to call. V shed 10 bases and J shed 0 bases, with 10 bases lying between them. Germline values: CDR1 MNHEY, CDR2 SMNVEV (reference sequence). The CDR3 has 12 residues. CDR3 region: CATKKSSYEQYV. The CDR3 nucleotides read TGTGCCACCAAAAAGAGCTCCTACGAGCAGTACGTC.

There are a few counts of this clone. The chain joins TRBV5-1 to TRBJ2-1; 9 bases are a match to TRBD2. Germline loops: CDR1 SGHRS, CDR2 YFSETQ. This CDR3 is built from 18 residues. V gave up 3 bases and J gave up 2 bases; unmatched junction bases: 12. CDR3 coding DNA: TGCGCCAGCAGCTCCGGGGGCCTAGCGGGAACACCCTACAATGAGCAGTTCTTC. Residues: CASSSGGLAGTPYNEQFF.

V is TRBV4-2 and J is TRBJ2-3; D unresolved. The CDR3 is made up of 16 amino acids. Germline loops: CDR1 LGHNA, CDR2 YNFKEQ. Trimming took off 3 bases at V and 2 bases at J, with 15 bases between the two ends. The CDR3 region is CASSHGVNGNTDTQYF. The CDR3 DNA reads TGTGCCAGCAGCCATGGTGTCAATGGGAACACAGATACGCAGTATTTT.

The chain couples TRBV15 to TRBJ1-5; no definite D call. This CDR3 is built from 16 residues. Germline V gene sequence: CDR1 LNHNV, CDR2 YYDKDF (reference sequence). The V end lost 0 bases, the J end lost 0 bases, and 9 bases lay between the germline ends. In DNA form, the CDR3 reads TGTGCCACCAGCAGAGATCTTGGGATTAGCAATCAGCCCCAGCATTTT. Translation gives CATSRDLGISNQPQHF.

This clone was counted a few times. CDR3 protein: CAIATASYEQYF. The CDR3 bases are TGTGCCATCGCTACAGCGAGCTACGAGCAGTACTTC. V usage is TRBV10-3 and J usage is TRBJ2-7; no clear D gene. There are 12 residues in the CDR3. V was cut by 8 bases and J by 3 bases, with 11 bases left in between. In germline, CDR1 is ENHRY, CDR2 SYGVKD.

This clone showed up just a few times. V gene TRBV7-9 combines with J gene TRBJ2-3; D is ambiguous. Germline CDR1 is SEHNR and CDR2 is FQNEAQ (reference sequence). V was pared by 2 bases and J by 5 bases, with 8 bases between. The CDR3 is made up of 13 amino acids. CDR3: CASSLWQVDTQYF. CDR3 bases: TGTGCCAGCAGCTTATGGCAGGTAGATACGCAGTATTTT.

This clone was counted only a few times. This sequence joins TRBV11-2 and TRBJ1-3; D not certain. V was clipped by 1 base and J by 8 bases, with 12 bases between them. The CDR3 is 14 amino acids. Germline V gene data show CDR1 as SGHAT and CDR2 as FQNNGV. The CDR3 loop is CASSLGGGGDTIYF. CDR3 nucleotide sequence: TGTGCCAGCAGCTTAGGCGGCGGAGGCGACACCATATATTTT.

A few counts support this clone. One junction end disagrees with the germline gene, perhaps due to a read error. The genes are TRBV7-6 and TRBJ2-7; TRBD1 is a possible D gene (6 bases). Germline V gives CDR1 SGHVS, CDR2 FNYEAQ. The CDR3 consists of 13 residues. The CDR3 region is CASSFTQEQGANF. The CDR3 bases are TGTGCCAGCAGCTTTACCCAGGAACAGGGCGCGAACTTC.

Only a few counts were recorded for this clone. The chain carries TRBV29-1 and TRBJ2-1, with D perhaps TRBD1 (5 bases). V was cut by 4 bases and J by 9 bases, with 7 bases left in between. The CDR3 is made up of 10 amino acids. The germline gives CDR1 SQVTM, CDR2 ANQGSEA. The CDR3 coding sequence is TGCAGCGTTGGGGGCATTGAGCAGTTCTTC. This gives the protein CSVGGIEQFF.

The chain uses TRBV30 and TRBJ2-7; D is unresolved. Germline V gene data show CDR1 as GTSNPN and CDR2 as SVGIG (reference sequence). V lost 4 bases and J 3 bases, leaving 13 bases between the germline ends. The CDR3 length is 13 residues. The chain's CDR3 is CAWNGQVGYEQYF. The CDR3 coding sequence is TGTGCCTGGAACGGCCAAGTAGGCTACGAGCAGTACTTC.

The sample holds a few counts of this clone. The genes are TRBV13 and TRBJ2-7; D perhaps matches TRBD2 (5 bases). Between the trimmed V and J ends, which lost 5 bases and 4 bases, there was a span of 15 bases. The CDR3 covers 14 residues. Germline V gene sequence: CDR1 PRHDT, CDR2 FYEKMQ (reference sequence). The CDR3 loop reads CASSNRRRLYEQYF. Written as DNA, the CDR3 is TGTGCCAGCAGCAACCGGAGGAGATTGTACGAGCAGTACTTC. Full variable domain (missing parts from reference TRBV13 and TRBJ2-7): AAGVIQSPRHLIKEKRETATLKCYPIPRHDTVYWYQQGPGQDPQFLISFYEKMQSDKGSIPDRFSAQQFSDYHSELNMSSLELGDSALYFCASSNRRRLYEQYFGPGTRLTVT.

A few counts support this clone. The genes are TRBV7-9 and TRBJ2-3; 7 bases line up with TRBD2. Trimming took 1 base from V and 4 from J; bases not matched to a gene: 8. From germline, CDR1 is SEHNR and CDR2 FQNEAQ (reference sequence). The length of the CDR3 is 16 residues. CDR3 DNA: TGTGCCAGCAGCTTAGGTCGGCGGGGGTTGGCAGATACGCAGTATTTT. Its protein is CASSLGRRGLADTQYF.

The rearrangement uses TRBV7-2 and TRBJ2-5, with D perhaps being TRBD1 or TRBD2 (5 bases each). Germline V CDR1 and CDR2: SGHTA, FQGNSA. The CDR3 contains 17 residues. V dropped 1 base and J dropped 5 bases, with 20 bases sitting between them. This CDR3 is CASSLDSGLPGGETQYF. The DNA of the CDR3 is TGTGCCAGCAGCTTAGATTCAGGGCTCCCAGGCGGGGAGACCCAGTACTTC.

The chain is built from TRBV5-1 and TRBJ2-7; tentatively, D is TRBD1 (5 bases). Germline CDR1 SGHRS, CDR2 YFSETQ. V was shortened by 1 base and J by 3 bases, with 8 bases between the two germline ends. This CDR3 is 13 amino acids long. The CDR3 loop reads CASSLRQGYEQYV. For the CDR3, the DNA is TGCGCCAGCAGCTTGCGGCAGGGCTACGAGCAGTACGTC.

The CDR3 protein is CATSSGRTHNEQFF. DNA of the CDR3: TGTGCCACCTCTAGCGGGAGGACGCACAATGAGCAGTTCTTC. J is TRBJ2-1 and V is TRBV15; TRBD2 agrees at 11 bases. V trimming: 8 bases; J trimming: 5 bases; junction bases outside the gene matches: 5. There are 14 residues in the CDR3. CDR1 and CDR2 from the germline V gene are LNHNV and YYDKDF (reference sequence).

This chain uses TRBV25-1 with TRBJ2-5; no reliable D call. Germline loops: CDR1 MGHDK, CDR2 SYGVNS. This CDR3 region has 11 residues. Trimming shortened V by 5 bases and J by 2 bases, and 3 bases separated the two germline ends. Here the CDR3 reads CASSPQETQYF. The DNA for the CDR3 is TGTGCCAGCAGTCCTCAAGAGACCCAGTACTTC.

The chain has TRBV5-6 and TRBJ2-7; 12 positions match TRBD2. The CDR3 runs to 17 residues. CDR1 is SGHDT, CDR2 YYEEEE, per germline. Germline trimming cut 4 bases from V and 3 bases from J; bases unmatched to any gene: 11. This CDR3 reads CASSVLAGGRILYEQYF. CDR3 nucleotides: TGTGCCAGCAGCGTACTAGCGGGAGGACGAATTCTCTACGAGCAGTACTTC.

This clone was observed a few times. The chain combines TRBV29-1 with TRBJ2-7; maybe TRBD1 (5 bases). V was clipped by 7 bases and J by 2 bases, with 15 bases between them. Per the germline V gene, CDR1 is SQVTM and CDR2 is ANQGSEA. This CDR3 comprises 13 residues. CDR3 coding DNA: TGCAGCGGTATGACAGCACCGACCTACGAGCAGTACTTC. Protein sequence: CSGMTAPTYEQYF.

V is TRBV15 and J is TRBJ1-2; unclear D gene. The CDR3 is 12 amino acids. In germline, CDR1 is LNHNV, CDR2 YYDKDF (reference sequence). Trimming took 1 base from V and 6 from J, leaving 6 bases between them. CDR3 sequence: CATSRGPDGYTF. The CDR3 nucleotides read TGTGCCACCAGCAGAGGTCCGGATGGCTACACCTTC.

The V call is TRBV29-1, the J call TRBJ2-5, with D tentatively TRBD1 (6 bases). The end of the DNA fits TRBJ2-7 better, so the J call may be wrong. Germline values: CDR1 SQVTM, CDR2 ANQGSEA. The CDR3 is made up of 12 amino acids. CDR3 amino acids: CSVAAGVYEQYF. The CDR3 nucleotides read TGCAGCGTTGCCGCAGGGGTCTACGAGCAGTACTTC.

Comment on this clone: Within the sample, other DNA sequences also encode this same CDR3. The chain couples TRBV7-3 to TRBJ1-1; D remains ambiguous. V lost 0 bases to trimming and J lost 1 base, with 6 bases between them. Germline V gives CDR1 SGHTA, CDR2 FQGTGA. The length of the CDR3 is 14 residues. The CDR3 DNA is TGTGCCAGCAGCTTAACAGGAAAGAACACTGAAGCTTTCTTT. Translation gives CASSLTGKNTEAFF.

The V and J genes are TRBV4-2 and TRBJ2-7, with TRBD2 identical over 10 bases. V was clipped by 4 bases and J by 2 bases; unmatched bases: 11. In germline, CDR1 is LGHNA, CDR2 YNFKEQ. CDR3 length: 17 amino acids. This chain's CDR3 is CASSREPGLAIPYEQYF. CDR3 nucleotides: TGTGCCAGCAGCCGGGAACCGGGACTAGCGATCCCCTACGAGCAGTACTTC.

Notes on this clone: Additional DNA sequences in this sample encode the identical CDR3. The chain employs TRBV5-1 and TRBJ2-3, with TRBD2 matching 11 bases. J gave up 3 bases and V 4 bases, and 1 base lay outside the gene matches. There are 14 residues in the CDR3. Germline CDR1 and CDR2: SGHRS and YFSETQ. CDR3 region: CASSRTSGTDTQYF. The CDR3 DNA reads TGCGCCAGCAGCCGGACTAGCGGGACAGATACGCAGTATTTT.

This clone has a handful of counts. This rearrangement joins TRBV7-2 to TRBJ2-7, with 9 bases lining up with TRBD2. In germline, CDR1 is SGHTA, CDR2 FQGNSA. Trimming took 5 bases from V and 1 from J; bases not matched to a gene: 12. CDR3 size: 17 residues. The CDR3 reads CASSPLSAGGSSYEQYF. In nucleotides, the CDR3 is TGTGCCAGCAGCCCCCTGTCAGCGGGAGGATCATCCTACGAGCAGTACTTC. The full variable domain, in which reference TRBV7-2 and TRBJ2-7 provide the parts outside the CDR3, is GAGVSQSPSNKVTEKGKDVELRCDPISGHTALYWYRQSLGQGLEFLIYFQGNSAPDKSGLPSDRFSAERTGGSVSTLTIQRTQQEDSAVYLCASSPLSAGGSSYEQYFGPGTRLTVT.

The chain combines TRBV4-2 with TRBJ2-1, with D perhaps TRBD2 (5 bases). CDR1 is LGHNA, CDR2 YNFKEQ, per germline. The V gene lost 1 base and the J gene lost 4 bases, with 11 bases spanning the gap. CDR3 length: 15 amino acids. The chain's CDR3 is CASSQGRTGYNEQFF. Here the CDR3 DNA reads TGTGCCAGCAGCCAAGGGAGGACGGGGTACAATGAGCAGTTCTTC.

The chain recombines TRBV7-3 with TRBJ2-3; no firm D call. There are 13 residues in the CDR3. Trimming removed 3 bases at V and 1 base at J, with 5 bases between. Per germline, CDR1 SGHTA and CDR2 FQGTGA. The CDR3 nucleotides read TGTGCCAGCAGCTTCTTCGGCACAGATACGCAGTATTTT. Translating it yields CASSFFGTDTQYF.